Listed below are T cell receptor beta chains from one sample, sequenced in a study of T cell repertoires in cytomegalovirus infection. MiXCR, applied by TCRdb to the reads, yields one record per CDR3 protein. The sample has approximately 1,000,000 distinct CDR3 sequences; around 30% are singletons. These receptors' antigens are unknown. The sample here was cultured CD8+ T cells from PBMCs, taken from culture after CMV antigen stimulation. The receptors here all came from a human donor in good health (CMV status not recorded). Some clones in this sample may be carry-over from other donors' samples. CDR3s include the opening cysteine and the closing phenylalanine or tryptophan. Each record gives: clone size, V gene, J gene, D gene, CDR3 protein, CDR3 DNA. D genes are given only for firm matches. The listing skips clone size in some rows; elsewhere it reads once, few, many or a size class.

clone size: few
V gene: TRBV12-3/TRBV12-4
J gene: TRBJ1-1
D gene: NA
CDR3 protein: CASSRSGPKNTEAFF
CDR3 DNA: TGTGCCAGCAGCCGGTCGGGGCCGAAAAACACTGAAGCTTTCTTT

clone size: once
V gene: TRBV12-3/TRBV12-4
J gene: TRBJ2-2
D gene: TRBD1
CDR3 protein: CASSLASRDRGNTGELFF
CDR3 DNA: TGTGCCAGCAGTTTAGCGTCCCGCGACAGGGGGAACACCGGGGAGCTGTTTTTT

clone size: NA
V gene: TRBV6-1
J gene: TRBJ2-7
D gene: TRBD2
CDR3 protein: CASSGPLAGGPQYF
CDR3 DNA: TGTGCCAGCAGTGGTCCACTAGCGGGGGGGCCGCAGTACTTC

clone size: NA
V gene: TRBV7-9
J gene: TRBJ1-1
D gene: NA
CDR3 protein: CVSSFWAENTEAFF
CDR3 DNA: TGTGTCAGCAGCTTCTGGGCCGAAAACACTGAAGCTTTCTTT

clone size: NA
V gene: TRBV7-9
J gene: TRBJ1-1
D gene: TRBD1
CDR3 protein: CASSLAEGQGITEAFF
CDR3 DNA: TGTGCCAGCAGCTTAGCGGAGGGACAGGGGATCACTGAAGCTTTCTTT

clone size: NA
V gene: TRBV14
J gene: TRBJ2-3
D gene: TRBD1
CDR3 protein: CASSHALRGLSPPQYF
CDR3 DNA: TGTGCCAGCAGCCATGCTCTCAGGGGGCTTTCACCGCCGCAGTATTTT

clone size: NA
V gene: TRBV20-1
J gene: TRBJ1-1
D gene: NA
CDR3 protein: CSAREGRSSTEAFF
CDR3 DNA: TGCAGTGCTAGAGAGGGCAGATCGTCCACTGAAGCTTTCTTT

clone size: many
V gene: TRBV7-6
J gene: TRBJ2-2
D gene: NA
CDR3 protein: CASSEWPYSGELFF
CDR3 DNA: TGTGCCAGCAGCGAGTGGCCGTACTCCGGGGAGCTGTTTTTT

clone size: few
V gene: TRBV7-8
J gene: TRBJ1-2
D gene: NA
CDR3 protein: CASSLAAAGRGYTF
CDR3 DNA: TGTGCCAGCAGCTTAGCGGCGGCGGGGAGAGGCTACACCTTC

clone size: NA
V gene: TRBV7-9
J gene: TRBJ2-5
D gene: TRBD2
CDR3 protein: CASRKLAGVETQYF
CDR3 DNA: TGTGCCAGCAGGAAGCTAGCGGGGGTAGAGACCCAGTACTTC

clone size: few
V gene: TRBV19
J gene: TRBJ2-2
D gene: TRBD2
CDR3 protein: CASSIGTSGGWELFF
CDR3 DNA: TGTGCCAGTAGTATTGGGACTAGCGGGGGCTGGGAGCTGTTTTTT

clone size: NA
V gene: TRBV6-1
J gene: TRBJ2-3
D gene: NA
CDR3 protein: CASSLRALDGTDTQYF
CDR3 DNA: TGTGCCAGTTCTCTCCGGGCCCTCGACGGCACAGATACGCAGTATTTT

clone size: once
V gene: TRBV6-1
J gene: TRBJ2-1
D gene: TRBD2
CDR3 protein: CASNEASGALPYNEQFF
CDR3 DNA: TGTGCCAGCAATGAGGCTAGCGGGGCGTTACCCTACAATGAGCAGTTCTTC

clone size: few
V gene: TRBV6-5
J gene: TRBJ2-7
D gene: TRBD1
CDR3 protein: CASSYSRAGGKYEQYF
CDR3 DNA: TGTGCCAGCAGTTACTCTCGGGCAGGGGGCAAGTACGAGCAGTACTTC

clone size: few
V gene: TRBV7-9
J gene: TRBJ2-2
D gene: NA
CDR3 protein: CASSRPGHLNTGELFF
CDR3 DNA: TGTGCCAGCTCCAGGCCAGGGCATCTAAACACCGGGGAGCTGTTTTTT

clone size: NA
V gene: TRBV4-1
J gene: TRBJ1-2
D gene: TRBD1
CDR3 protein: CASSPQRQGLDGYTF
CDR3 DNA: TGTGCCAGCAGCCCTCAGCGACAGGGTTTGGATGGCTACACCTTC

clone size: NA
V gene: TRBV6-1
J gene: TRBJ1-1
D gene: NA
CDR3 protein: CASSEVENTEAFF
CDR3 DNA: TGTGCCAGCAGTGAAGTTGAAAACACTGAAGCTTTCTTT

clone size: many
V gene: TRBV12-3/TRBV12-4
J gene: TRBJ2-2
D gene: NA
CDR3 protein: CASSSTDSTGELFF
CDR3 DNA: TGTGCCAGCAGTTCAACAGACTCCACCGGGGAGCTGTTTTTT

clone size: few
V gene: TRBV7-9
J gene: TRBJ1-3
D gene: NA
CDR3 protein: CASSPSTSGNTIYF
CDR3 DNA: TGTGCCAGCAGCCCCTCCACCTCTGGGAACACCATATATTTT

clone size: NA
V gene: TRBV19
J gene: TRBJ2-3
D gene: TRBD2
CDR3 protein: CASSTPGLAGSDTQYF
CDR3 DNA: TGTGCCAGTAGTACTCCGGGACTAGCGGGATCAGATACGCAGTATTTT

clone size: few
V gene: TRBV6-5
J gene: TRBJ2-3
D gene: NA
CDR3 protein: CASSYRLLATDTQYF
CDR3 DNA: TGTGCCAGCAGTTATCGTCTTCTAGCCACAGATACGCAGTATTTT